Below are 26 T cell receptor beta chains sequenced from a single sample in a study of T cell responses to AZD1222 COVID-19 vaccine. Libraries were prepared by immunoSEQ multiplex PCR; TCRdb keeps only in-frame clonotypes and omits some of them. The repertoire holds tens of thousands of clones, with around 90% as singletons. The material sequenced was peripheral blood, taken on day 0 of AZD1222 vaccination. Every receptor here comes from an adult in good health.

The chain couples TRBV10-2 to TRBJ1-5; unclear D gene. The CDR3 runs 15 residues. Germline V gene sequence: CDR1 WSHSY, CDR2 SAAADI. Trimming removed 0 bases from V and 4 bases from J, with 10 bases in between. The CDR3 spells CASSESIGMNQPQHF. The CDR3 nucleotides are TGCGCCAGCAGTGAGTCGATCGGGATGAATCAGCCCCAGCATTTT.

The chain has TRBV3-1 (or the pseudogene TRBV3-2) and TRBJ2-4; no definite D call. The CDR3 loop spans 14 amino acids. The germline V gene encodes CDR1 LGHDT and CDR2 YNNKEL (reference sequence). V lost 0 bases to trimming and J lost 6 bases, with 9 bases between them. This CDR3 is CASSQDVGINIQYF. The CDR3, as DNA: TGTGCCAGCAGCCAAGATGTGGGGATAAACATTCAGTACTTC.

This clone appeared a few times. The chain combines TRBV5-5 with TRBJ1-5; D ambiguous. Trimming removed 4 bases at V and 8 bases at J, with 16 bases between. The CDR3 loop spans 14 amino acids. Germline assignment: CDR1 SGHKS and CDR2 YYEKEE (reference sequence). This chain's CDR3 is CASSLEGGRKPQHF. DNA of the CDR3: TGTGCCAGCAGCCTCGAGGGAGGGAGGAAGCCCCAGCATTTT. The complete variable domain, with remaining parts taken from reference TRBV5-5 and TRBJ1-5, reads DAGVTQSPTHLIKTRGQQVTLRCSPISGHKSVSWYQQVLGQGPQFIFQYYEKEERGRGNFPDRFSARQFPNYSSELNVNALLLGDSALYLCASSLEGGRKPQHFGDGTRLSIL.

The V gene is TRBV7-8, the J gene TRBJ2-7; a weak D match, TRBD1 (5 bases). Trimming took 2 bases from V and 3 from J, leaving 5 bases between them. In germline, CDR1 is SGHVS, CDR2 FQNEAQ. The CDR3 runs to 12 residues. CDR3 region: CASSLQGYEQYF. The DNA of the CDR3 is TGTGCCAGCAGCTTACAGGGCTACGAGCAGTACTTC.

This clone occurred once. The same CDR3 arises from other DNA sequences in this sample as well. The V gene is TRBV6-5, the J gene TRBJ1-1, with D hard to call. Deletions cut 5 bases from V and 1 base from J, with 8 bases between. This CDR3 comprises 13 residues. The V gene's germline CDR1 is MNHEY and CDR2 SVGAGI. The chain's CDR3 is CASSRTANTEAFF. The CDR3 DNA follows: TGTGCCAGCAGTAGAACAGCGAACACTGAAGCTTTCTTT.

This chain connects TRBV28 to TRBJ1-6; a possible D gene is TRBD1 (6 bases). Trimming took 6 bases from V and 5 from J, leaving 20 bases between them. Germline V gene data show CDR1 as MDHEN and CDR2 as SYDVKM. This CDR3 comprises 17 residues. In DNA, the CDR3 is TGTGCCAGCAGAGAACAGGGACTTTCGATAGATAATTCACCCCTCCACTTT. It translates to CASREQGLSIDNSPLHF.

The chain has TRBV15 and TRBJ2-2; D is possibly TRBD2 (5 bases). CDR3 length: 12 residues. V lost 2 bases and J lost 7, with 5 bases in between. Germline CDR1 reads LNHNV; CDR2 reads YYDKDF (reference sequence). This CDR3 reads CATSRRGGELFF. The CDR3 DNA sequence: TGTGCCACCAGCAGACGGGGCGGGGAGCTGTTTTTT.

The J gene is TRBJ2-1, the V gene TRBV6-6, with a possible D match to TRBD1 (6 bases). The germline CDR1 and CDR2 sequences are MNHNY and SVGAGI (reference sequence). The CDR3 extends over 15 amino acids. Trimming pared 6 bases from V and 2 bases from J, leaving 14 bases between. The CDR3 here is CASSNRVRTYNEQFF. DNA for the CDR3: TGTGCCAGCAGCAACAGGGTTAGAACCTACAATGAGCAGTTCTTC.

The chain combines TRBV7-9 with TRBJ1-1, with 8 bases identical to TRBD1. Germline-derived CDR1 and CDR2 are SEHNR and FQNEAQ (reference sequence). The CDR3 has 14 amino acids. V shed 5 bases, J shed 4 bases, and the junction held 6 bases outside the gene matches. CDR3 protein: CASSTGQGSTEAFF. Here the CDR3 DNA reads TGTGCCAGCAGCACCGGACAGGGAAGCACTGAAGCTTTCTTT. Looking up the rest from reference TRBV7-9 and TRBJ1-1 gives the full variable domain: DTGVSQNPRHKITKRGQNVTFRCDPISEHNRLYWYRQTLGQGPEFLTYFQNEAQLEKSRLLSDRFSAERPKGSFSTLEIQRTEQGDSAMYLCASSTGQGSTEAFFGQGTRLTVV.

The chain is built from TRBV5-1 and TRBJ1-4; D gene uncertain. Germline values: CDR1 SGHRS, CDR2 YFSETQ. This CDR3 comprises 14 residues. Trimming shortened V by 1 base and J by 4 bases, and 8 bases separated the two germline ends. In nucleotides, the CDR3 is TGCGCCAGCAGCTTGAGTACAGATAATGAAAAACTGTTTTTT. It codes for CASSLSTDNEKLFF.

The chain employs TRBV7-9 and TRBJ2-7; 9 bases fit TRBD1. Germline V gene data show CDR1 as SEHNR and CDR2 as FQNEAQ (reference sequence). CDR3 length: 13 residues. After removal of 5 bases from V and 6 bases from J, the junction contained 5 bases not matched to a gene. The CDR3 protein is CASSAGTGTEQYF. CDR3 nucleotides: TGTGCCAGCAGCGCCGGGACAGGGACCGAGCAGTACTTC. The full variable domain, with the rest looked up from reference TRBV7-9 and TRBJ2-7, is DTGVSQNPRHKITKRGQNVTFRCDPISEHNRLYWYRQTLGQGPEFLTYFQNEAQLEKSRLLSDRFSAERPKGSFSTLEIQRTEQGDSAMYLCASSAGTGTEQYFGPGTRLTVT.

The chain is built from TRBV11-3 and TRBJ1-6; perhaps TRBD1 as D (5 bases). The CDR3 extends over 12 amino acids. Trimming pared 4 bases from V and 13 bases from J, leaving 11 bases between. Germline values: CDR1 SGHNT, CDR2 YENEEA. The CDR3 is CASSSGAQPLHF. In DNA, the CDR3 is TGTGCCAGCAGCTCCGGGGCCCAGCCCCTCCACTTT.

This sequence joins TRBV5-1 and TRBJ1-4; tentative D call: TRBD1 (6 bases). Germline V gives CDR1 SGHRS, CDR2 YFSETQ. The V end lost 4 bases, the J end lost 4 bases, and 11 bases lay between the germline ends. CDR3 length equals 14 residues. The CDR3 sequence is CASSPSDSNEKLFF. CDR3 bases: TGCGCCAGCAGCCCATCGGACAGTAATGAAAAACTGTTTTTT.

The chain couples TRBV4-2 to TRBJ2-7; 8 nucleotides agree with TRBD1. The germline V gene encodes CDR1 LGHNA and CDR2 YNFKEQ. The CDR3 extends over 16 amino acids. J lost 1 base, V lost 1 base, and 6 bases had no gene match. Here the CDR3 reads CASSQARQGMSYEQYF. CDR3 nucleotide sequence: TGTGCCAGCAGCCAAGCCAGACAGGGGATGTCCTACGAGCAGTACTTC.

The chain combines TRBV3-1 (or the pseudogene TRBV3-2) with TRBJ1-1; D unclear. The germline gives CDR1 LGHDT, CDR2 YNNKEL (reference sequence). The V and J ends lost 2 bases and 3 bases respectively, with 4 bases between them. This CDR3 contains 12 residues. As DNA, the CDR3 is TGTGCCAGCAGCCAAAGTGACACTGAAGCTTTCTTT. As protein: CASSQSDTEAFF.

J is TRBJ1-5 and V is TRBV18; 7 positions agree with TRBD1. V lost 2 bases and J lost 2; bases outside the gene matches: 0. The V gene's germline CDR1 is KGHSH and CDR2 LQKENI. This CDR3 contains 14 residues. CDR3 nucleotides: TGTGCCAGCTCACCAGGGACAGGCAATCAGCCCCAGCATTTT. As protein: CASSPGTGNQPQHF.

This rearrangement joins TRBV12-3 or TRBV12-4 to TRBJ1-1; 7 positions agree with TRBD1. This CDR3 has 13 residues. Trimming cost V 0 bases and J 5 bases; bases outside gene matches: 0. The CDR3, as DNA: TGTGCCAGCAGTTTAGCGGGACAGACTGAAGCTTTCTTT. Protein sequence: CASSLAGQTEAFF.

The chain has TRBV28 and TRBJ1-2; D is perhaps TRBD1 (6 bases). CDR3 length: 16 amino acids. Trimming shortened V by 5 bases and J by 3 bases, and 19 bases separated the two germline ends. CDR1 is MDHEN, CDR2 SYDVKM, per germline. The CDR3 nucleotides read TGTGCCAGCAGTCAACCCGGAACAGGGATAGACTATGGCTACACCTTC. This sequence encodes CASSQPGTGIDYGYTF.

This sequence joins TRBV6-1 and TRBJ2-7; D is ambiguous. In germline, CDR1 is MNHNS, CDR2 SASEGT. V was cut by 1 base and J by 2 bases, with 12 bases left in between. The CDR3 contains 15 residues. CDR3 residues: CASSEVGALAYEQYF. The CDR3 nucleotides read TGTGCCAGCAGTGAAGTCGGTGCCTTGGCCTACGAGCAGTACTTC.

This chain connects TRBV19 to TRBJ2-7; a possible D gene is TRBD1 (6 bases). Trimming pared 5 bases from V and 6 bases from J, leaving 20 bases between. CDR1 and CDR2 from the germline V gene are LNHDA and SQIVND (reference sequence). CDR3 length: 15 amino acids. CDR3 nucleotide sequence: TGTGCCAGTAGTGCCCAGAAATCAGGGGTGTTCGAGCAGTACTTC. Amino acid sequence: CASSAQKSGVFEQYF. Looking up the rest from reference TRBV19 and TRBJ2-7 gives the full variable domain: DGGITQSPKYLFRKEGQNVTLSCEQNLNHDAMYWYRQDPGQGLRLIYYSQIVNDFQKGDIAEGYSVSREKKESFPLTVTSAQKNPTAFYLCASSAQKSGVFEQYFGPGTRLTVT.

This clone has a single count. This chain links TRBV6-4 with TRBJ2-1; 12 nucleotides line up with TRBD1. CDR1 MRHNA and CDR2 SNTAGT come from the germline V gene. The V and J ends lost 4 bases and 6 bases, in that order; junction bases with no gene match: 4. CDR3 size: 15 residues. In DNA form, the CDR3 reads TGTGCCAGCAGTGTCGGGACAGGGGGCTTCAATGAGCAGTTCTTC. It codes for CASSVGTGGFNEQFF.

J is TRBJ1-5 and V is TRBV7-6, with D maybe TRBD1 (5 bases). Germline CDR1 reads SGHVS; CDR2 reads FNYEAQ. V was pared by 1 base and J by 6 bases, with 10 bases between. The CDR3 consists of 14 residues. CDR3 sequence (DNA): TGTGCCAGCAGCTTAGGGCAGGGTGGTCAGCCCCAGCATTTT. Its protein product is CASSLGQGGQPQHF.

This clone was found a few times. This chain joins TRBV28 and TRBJ2-5; D is unresolved. The CDR3 has 11 amino acids. V shed 4 bases and J shed 4 bases, with 4 bases lying between them. Germline V gene lookup returns CDR1 MDHEN and CDR2 SYDVKM. CDR3 loop: CASSSLETQYF. For the CDR3, the DNA is TGTGCCAGCAGTTCACTAGAGACCCAGTACTTC.

The chain employs TRBV4-1 and TRBJ2-1; 11 bases align to TRBD2. The CDR3 spans 17 residues. V shed 1 base, J shed 5 bases, and the junction held 7 bases outside the gene matches. Germline V gene data show CDR1 as MGHRA and CDR2 as YSYEKL. The CDR3 here is CASSQGRLAGKNNEQFF. The CDR3 region has the DNA TGCGCCAGCAGCCAAGGGAGACTAGCGGGGAAGAACAATGAGCAGTTCTTC.

V is TRBV2 and J is TRBJ1-2; D is unresolved. The ends were cut back, 0 bases at V and 9 bases at J, with 20 bases in the middle. Germline CDR1 SNHLY, CDR2 FYNNEI. The CDR3 covers 16 residues. The CDR3 loop is CASSEAPSGPSGSYTF. In DNA form, the CDR3 reads TGTGCCAGCAGTGAAGCGCCCTCCGGGCCCTCTGGTAGCTACACCTTC.

The chain links TRBV19 to TRBJ1-5; 9 nucleotides line up with TRBD1. Germline-derived CDR1 and CDR2 are LNHDA and SQIVND (reference sequence). V gave up 1 base and J gave up 4 bases; unmatched junction bases: 8. The CDR3 is 17 residues long. CDR3 amino acids: CASSIGLGTGPNQPQHF. The CDR3 DNA reads as TGTGCCAGTAGTATAGGCCTTGGGACAGGGCCTAATCAGCCCCAGCATTTT.